This T cell receptor (beta chain) came from a study of cytomegalovirus exposure and HLA in healthy donors. Study results and caveats: Reports state that TCR beta sequences accurately predicted most subjects' HLA-A and HLA-B alleles. In presence/absence analyses, roughly uniform sequencing depth across donors was assumed. According to an earlier analysis, most TCR beta V segments yielded productive rearrangements about 90% or about 30% of the time.

With regard to this clone: What it binds is unknown.

Donors in the study were healthy people who gave bone marrow. The PCR made use of 60 Vbeta and 13 Jbeta primers. Using immunoSEQ multiplex PCR, the repertoire was profiled, and TCRdb retains in-frame clones only, with some absent. Found here are some 190,000 clones, less than 85% of them singletons; the top ten hold 1%. Source material: PBMCs. This receptor was identified in a boy aged 2-15 years in good health and CMV-seronegative.

The CDR3 here is CASSVDRGNQPQHF. In DNA, the CDR3 is TGTGCCAGCAGCGTAGACAGAGGCAATCAGCCCCAGCATTTT. The J gene is TRBJ1-5, the V gene TRBV7-2, with D perhaps TRBD1 (5 bases). This CDR3 has 14 amino acids. Trimming shortened V by 5 bases and J by 2 bases, and 10 bases separated the two germline ends. CDR1 is SGHTA and CDR2 is FQGNSA in the germline V gene.